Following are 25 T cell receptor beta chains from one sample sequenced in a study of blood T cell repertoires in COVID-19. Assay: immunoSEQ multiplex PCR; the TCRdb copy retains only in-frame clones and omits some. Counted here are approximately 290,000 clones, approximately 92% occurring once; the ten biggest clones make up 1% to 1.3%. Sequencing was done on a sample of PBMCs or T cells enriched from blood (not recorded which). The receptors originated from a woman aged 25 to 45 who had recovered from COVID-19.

CDR3 DNA sequence: TGTGCCAGCAGTTTTCAGGGGCTGAACACTGAAGCTTTCTTT. Translating it yields CASSFQGLNTEAFF. V gene TRBV28 combines with J gene TRBJ1-1, with a possible D match to TRBD1 (6 bases). Trimming left V 3 bases short and J 0 bases short, with 8 bases between. CDR3 length: 14 amino acids. Germline lookup yields CDR1 MDHEN and CDR2 SYDVKM.

CDR3 sequence (DNA): TGTGCCAGCAGGCGCGGACAGAGCTCCTACAATGAGCAGTTCTTC. Its protein is CASRRGQSSYNEQFF. V is TRBV5-4 and J is TRBJ2-1, with D possibly being TRBD1 (6 bases). Trimming left V 5 bases short and J 0 bases short, with 12 bases between. Germline CDR1 reads SGHNT; CDR2 reads YYREEE (reference sequence). The CDR3 is 15 amino acids.

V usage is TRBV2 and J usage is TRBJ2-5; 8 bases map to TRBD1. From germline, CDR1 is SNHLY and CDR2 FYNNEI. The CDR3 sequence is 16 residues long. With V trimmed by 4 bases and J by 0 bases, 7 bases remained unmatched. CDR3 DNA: TGTGCCAGCAGTGGTAGGGACAGGCGGGACCAAGAGACCCAGTACTTC. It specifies CASSGRDRRDQETQYF.

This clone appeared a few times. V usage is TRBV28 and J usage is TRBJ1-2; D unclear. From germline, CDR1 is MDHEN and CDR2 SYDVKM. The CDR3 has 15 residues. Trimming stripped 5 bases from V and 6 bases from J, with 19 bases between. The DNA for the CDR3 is TGTGCCAGCAGTACAACCGGGATCCCCCTGCATGGCTACACCTTC. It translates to CASSTTGIPLHGYTF.

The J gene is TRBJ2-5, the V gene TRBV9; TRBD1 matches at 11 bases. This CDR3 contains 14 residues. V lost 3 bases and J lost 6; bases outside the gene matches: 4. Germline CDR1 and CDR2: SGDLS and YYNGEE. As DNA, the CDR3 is TGTGCCAGCAGCGATGGACAGGGGGCAAAGACCCAGTACTTC. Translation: CASSDGQGAKTQYF.

This CDR3 reads CASSRFDAGGDEKLFF. DNA of the CDR3: TGTGCCAGTAGTAGATTTGATGCAGGCGGGGATGAAAAACTGTTTTTT. This chain joins TRBV19 and TRBJ1-4; D call uncertain. Germline CDR1 LNHDA, CDR2 SQIVND (reference sequence). V was pared by 4 bases and J by 6 bases, with 18 bases between. This CDR3 contains 16 residues.

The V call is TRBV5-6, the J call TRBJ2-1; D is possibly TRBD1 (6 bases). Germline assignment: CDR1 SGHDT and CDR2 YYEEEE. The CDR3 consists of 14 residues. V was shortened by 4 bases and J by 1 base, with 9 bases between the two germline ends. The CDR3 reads CASSPDSSYNEQFF. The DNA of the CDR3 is TGTGCCAGCAGCCCGGACAGTTCCTACAATGAGCAGTTCTTC.

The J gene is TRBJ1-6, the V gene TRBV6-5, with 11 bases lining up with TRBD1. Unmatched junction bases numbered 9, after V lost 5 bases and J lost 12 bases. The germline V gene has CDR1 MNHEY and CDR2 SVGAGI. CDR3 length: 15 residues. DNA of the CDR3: TGTGCCAGCAGTCCTCGGGGGACAGGGGGTTTACCCCTCCACTTT. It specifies CASSPRGTGGLPLHF.

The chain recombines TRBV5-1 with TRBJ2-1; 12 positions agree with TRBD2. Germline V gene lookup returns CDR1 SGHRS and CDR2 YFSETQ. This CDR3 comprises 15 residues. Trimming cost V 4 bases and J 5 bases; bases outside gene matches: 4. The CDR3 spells CASSTLAGGDNEQFF. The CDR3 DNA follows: TGCGCCAGCAGCACACTAGCGGGAGGCGACAATGAGCAGTTCTTC.

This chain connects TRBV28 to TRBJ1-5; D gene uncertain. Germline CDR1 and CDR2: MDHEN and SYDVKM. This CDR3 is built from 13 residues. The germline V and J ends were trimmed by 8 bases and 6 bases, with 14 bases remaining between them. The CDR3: CASGWRGLQPQHF. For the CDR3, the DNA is TGTGCCAGCGGCTGGAGAGGGCTTCAGCCCCAGCATTTT.

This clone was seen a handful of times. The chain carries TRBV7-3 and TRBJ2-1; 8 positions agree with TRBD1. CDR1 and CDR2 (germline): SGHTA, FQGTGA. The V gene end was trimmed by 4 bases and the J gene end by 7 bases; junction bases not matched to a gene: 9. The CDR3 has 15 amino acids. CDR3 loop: CASSSGRTGRNEQFF. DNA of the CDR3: TGTGCCAGCAGCTCAGGACGGACAGGGCGTAATGAGCAGTTCTTC.

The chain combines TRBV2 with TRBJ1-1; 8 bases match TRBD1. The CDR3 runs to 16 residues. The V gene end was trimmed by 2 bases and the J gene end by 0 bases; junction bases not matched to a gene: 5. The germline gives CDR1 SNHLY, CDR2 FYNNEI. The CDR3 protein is CASSERQGAVNTEAFF. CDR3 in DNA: TGTGCCAGCAGTGAACGGCAGGGGGCGGTGAACACTGAAGCTTTCTTT.

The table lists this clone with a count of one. The CDR3 DNA follows: TGTGCCAGCAGTAACTACAGGGGGCGGGAGACCCAGTACTTC. It translates to CASSNYRGRETQYF. The chain is built from TRBV6-2 or TRBV6-3 and TRBJ2-5, with 9 bases identical to TRBD1. The CDR3 has 14 residues. Looked up from germline, CDR1 is MNHEY and CDR2 is SVGEGT. V shed 5 bases and J 5 bases; nucleotides not matched to a gene: 6.

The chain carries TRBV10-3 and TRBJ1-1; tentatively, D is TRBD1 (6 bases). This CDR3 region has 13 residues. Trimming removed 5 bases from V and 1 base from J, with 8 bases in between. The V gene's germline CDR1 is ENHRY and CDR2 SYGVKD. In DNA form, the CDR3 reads TGTGCCATCAGTCCGGGACAGAACACTGAAGCTTTCTTT. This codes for CAISPGQNTEAFF.

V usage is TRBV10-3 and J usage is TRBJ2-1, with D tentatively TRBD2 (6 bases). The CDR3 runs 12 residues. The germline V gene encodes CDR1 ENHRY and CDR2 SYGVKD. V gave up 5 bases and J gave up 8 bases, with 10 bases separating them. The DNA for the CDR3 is TGTGCCATCAGTCAGACTAGTGATGAGCAGTTCTTC. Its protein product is CAISQTSDEQFF.

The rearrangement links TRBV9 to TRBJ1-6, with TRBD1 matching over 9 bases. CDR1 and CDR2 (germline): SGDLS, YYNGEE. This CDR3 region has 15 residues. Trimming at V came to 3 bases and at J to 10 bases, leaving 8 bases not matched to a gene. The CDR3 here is CASSGETGGGSPLHF. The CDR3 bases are TGTGCCAGCAGCGGGGAGACAGGGGGAGGCTCACCCCTCCACTTT.

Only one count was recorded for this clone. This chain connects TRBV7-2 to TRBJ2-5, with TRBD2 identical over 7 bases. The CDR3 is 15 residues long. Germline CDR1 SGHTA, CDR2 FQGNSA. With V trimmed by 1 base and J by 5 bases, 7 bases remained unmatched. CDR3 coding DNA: TGTGCCAGCAGCTTAGTTGTGGGAGGGCCGGAGACCCAGTACTTC. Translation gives CASSLVVGGPETQYF. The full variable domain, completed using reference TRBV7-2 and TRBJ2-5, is GAGVSQSPSNKVTEKGKDVELRCDPISGHTALYWYRQSLGQGLEFLIYFQGNSAPDKSGLPSDRFSAERTGGSVSTLTIQRTQQEDSAVYLCASSLVVGGPETQYFGPGTRLLVL.

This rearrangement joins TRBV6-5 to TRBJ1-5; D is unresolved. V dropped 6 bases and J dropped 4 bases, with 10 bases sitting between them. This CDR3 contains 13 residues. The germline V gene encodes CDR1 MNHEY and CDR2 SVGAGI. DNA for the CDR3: TGTGCCAGCAGAGGATCTAGGAATCAGCCCCAGCATTTT. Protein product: CASRGSRNQPQHF.

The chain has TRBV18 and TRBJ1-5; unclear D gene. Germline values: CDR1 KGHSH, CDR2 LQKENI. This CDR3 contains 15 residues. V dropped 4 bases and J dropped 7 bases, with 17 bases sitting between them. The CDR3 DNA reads TGTGCCAGCTCACTTTACGGGGAAAAAGGGCAGCCCCAGCATTTT. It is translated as CASSLYGEKGQPQHF.

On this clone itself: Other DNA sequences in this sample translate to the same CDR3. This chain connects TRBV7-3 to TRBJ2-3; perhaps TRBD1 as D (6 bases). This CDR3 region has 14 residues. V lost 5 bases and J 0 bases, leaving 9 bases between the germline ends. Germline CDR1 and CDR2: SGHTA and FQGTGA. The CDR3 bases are TGTGCCAGCAGCCCGACAGGTAGCACAGATACGCAGTATTTT. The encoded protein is CASSPTGSTDTQYF.

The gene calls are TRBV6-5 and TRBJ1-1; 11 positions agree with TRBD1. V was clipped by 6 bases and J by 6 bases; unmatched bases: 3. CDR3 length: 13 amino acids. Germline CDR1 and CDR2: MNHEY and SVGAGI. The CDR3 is CASRGQGAPEAFF. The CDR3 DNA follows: TGTGCCAGCAGAGGACAGGGGGCCCCTGAAGCTTTCTTT.

The chain's CDR3 is CASSATSGSSGELFF. The CDR3 DNA is TGTGCCAGCAGCGCGACTAGCGGGAGTTCCGGGGAGCTGTTTTTT. The chain recombines TRBV7-9 with TRBJ2-2; 12 nucleotides match TRBD2. J lost 6 bases, V lost 5 bases, and 4 bases had no gene match. This CDR3 comprises 15 residues. From germline, CDR1 is SEHNR and CDR2 FQNEAQ (reference sequence).

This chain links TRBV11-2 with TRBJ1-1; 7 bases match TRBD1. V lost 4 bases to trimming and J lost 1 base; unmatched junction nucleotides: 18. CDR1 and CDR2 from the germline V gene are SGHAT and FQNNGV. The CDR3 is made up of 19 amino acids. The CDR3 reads CASSSLRTGVLVRNTEAFF. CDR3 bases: TGTGCCAGCAGCTCCTTACGGACAGGTGTTTTGGTGCGGAACACTGAAGCTTTCTTT.

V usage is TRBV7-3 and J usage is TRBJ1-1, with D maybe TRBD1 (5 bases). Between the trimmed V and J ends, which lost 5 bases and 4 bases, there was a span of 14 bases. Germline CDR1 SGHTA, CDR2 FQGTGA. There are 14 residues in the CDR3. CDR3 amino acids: CASSPQGLGTEAFF. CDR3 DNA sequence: TGTGCCAGCAGCCCGCAGGGTTTGGGCACTGAAGCTTTCTTT.

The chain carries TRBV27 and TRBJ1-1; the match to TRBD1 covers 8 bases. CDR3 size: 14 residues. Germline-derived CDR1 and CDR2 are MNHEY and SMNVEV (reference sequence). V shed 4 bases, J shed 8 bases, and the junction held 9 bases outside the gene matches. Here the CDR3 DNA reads TGTGCCAGCAGTTCTCACCGGGACAGGTTCGAAGCTTTCTTT. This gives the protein CASSSHRDRFEAFF.